Only a few counts were recorded for the clone carrying this T cell receptor beta chain. Its antigen is unknown. Molecular barcoding with unique molecular identifiers was used for the TCRbeta library. TCRdb ran MiXCR on the PCR reads and lists one entry per CDR3 protein. This table has approximately 85,000 distinct CDR3 sequences, over 12% appearing once. These data belong to a study of T-cell reconstitution after alpha-beta-depleted transplantation in children. V was clipped by 2 bases and J by 2 bases, with 6 bases between them. Germline CDR1 is DFQATT and CDR2 is SNEGSKA (reference sequence). The CDR3 totals 12 residues. Findings of the study overall: About two months after transplant, alpha-beta T cells reportedly came from several hundred expanded graft clones. After one year, T-cell counts and TCRbeta diversity mostly came from new T cells. For some patients, TCRbeta diversity was high at day 60 because of recipient T cells and thymic progenitors that survived.

This TCR was sampled from a male patient aged 2-10 years who had a stem cell transplant for acute lymphoblastic leukemia, so the T cells may come from the graft donor. The V and J genes are TRBV20-1 and TRBJ1-1; D remains ambiguous. The specimen comprised PBMCs, mostly from graft donor cells, sampled 180 days after TCRalphabeta/CD19-depleted stem cell transplant. CDR3: CSARMRNTEAFF. CDR3 sequence (DNA): TGCAGTGCTAGAATGAGAAACACTGAAGCTTTCTTT.